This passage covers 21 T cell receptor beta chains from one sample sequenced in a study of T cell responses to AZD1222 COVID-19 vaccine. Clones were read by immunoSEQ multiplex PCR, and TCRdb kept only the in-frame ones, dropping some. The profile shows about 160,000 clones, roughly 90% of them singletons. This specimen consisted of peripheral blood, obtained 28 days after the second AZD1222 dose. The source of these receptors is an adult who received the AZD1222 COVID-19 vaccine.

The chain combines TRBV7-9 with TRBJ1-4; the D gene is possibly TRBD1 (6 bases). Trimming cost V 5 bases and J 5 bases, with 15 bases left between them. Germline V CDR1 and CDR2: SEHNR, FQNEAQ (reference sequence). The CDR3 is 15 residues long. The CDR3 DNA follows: TGTGCCAGCAGCGTAGGGACACTACCGAATGAAAAACTGTTTTTT. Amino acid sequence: CASSVGTLPNEKLFF.

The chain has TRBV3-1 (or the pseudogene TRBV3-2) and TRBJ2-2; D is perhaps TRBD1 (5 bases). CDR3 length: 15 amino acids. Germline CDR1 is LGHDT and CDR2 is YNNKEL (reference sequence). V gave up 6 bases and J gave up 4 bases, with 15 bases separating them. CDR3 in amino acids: CASRPQGLGTGELFF. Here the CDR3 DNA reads TGTGCCAGCAGACCTCAGGGCTTGGGCACCGGGGAGCTGTTTTTT.

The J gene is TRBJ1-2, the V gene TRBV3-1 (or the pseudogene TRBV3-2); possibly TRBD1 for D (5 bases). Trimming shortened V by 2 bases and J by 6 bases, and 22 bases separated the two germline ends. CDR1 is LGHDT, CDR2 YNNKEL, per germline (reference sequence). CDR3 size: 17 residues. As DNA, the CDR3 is TGTGCCAGCAGCCAATCGGGGGTGACTACCTCCGTCGATGGCTACACCTTC. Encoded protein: CASSQSGVTTSVDGYTF.

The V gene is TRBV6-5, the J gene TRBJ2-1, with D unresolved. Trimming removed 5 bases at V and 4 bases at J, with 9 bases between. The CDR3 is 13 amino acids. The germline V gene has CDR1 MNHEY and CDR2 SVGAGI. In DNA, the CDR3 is TGTGCCAGCAGTCCCCACTCGTACAATGAGCAGTTCTTC. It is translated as CASSPHSYNEQFF.

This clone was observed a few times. CDR3 amino acids: CASSPPGAAGELFF. Written as DNA, the CDR3 is TGTGCCAGCAGCCCCCCGGGGGCCGCCGGGGAGCTGTTTTTT. V gene TRBV7-3 combines with J gene TRBJ2-2, with D perhaps assigned TRBD1 or TRBD2 (6 bases each). The V gene lost 5 bases and the J gene lost 6 bases, with 13 bases spanning the gap. This CDR3 region has 14 residues. Germline V gene data show CDR1 as SGHTA and CDR2 as FQGTGA.

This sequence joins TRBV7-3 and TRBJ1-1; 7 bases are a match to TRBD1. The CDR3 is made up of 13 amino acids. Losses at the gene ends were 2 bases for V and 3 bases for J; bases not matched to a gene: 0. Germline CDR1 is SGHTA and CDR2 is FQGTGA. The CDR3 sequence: CASSLQGDTEAFF. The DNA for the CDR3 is TGTGCCAGCAGCTTACAGGGGGACACTGAAGCTTTCTTT.

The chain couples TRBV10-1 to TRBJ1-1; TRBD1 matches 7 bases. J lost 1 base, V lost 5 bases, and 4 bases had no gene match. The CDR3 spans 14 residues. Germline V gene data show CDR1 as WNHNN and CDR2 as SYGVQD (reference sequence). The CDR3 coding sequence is TGCGCCAGCAGTTTGACAGGGCCGAACACTGAAGCTTTCTTT. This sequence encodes CASSLTGPNTEAFF.

CDR3 sequence (DNA): TGTGCCTGGATGAGGAGTGGAGCTAACTATGGCTACACCTTC. Its protein product is CAWMRSGANYGYTF. J is TRBJ1-2 and V is TRBV30; the D is unclear. CDR3 length: 14 amino acids. The germline V and J ends were trimmed by 4 bases and 0 bases, with 12 bases remaining between them. From germline, CDR1 is GTSNPN and CDR2 SVGIG (reference sequence).

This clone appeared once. CDR3 sequence reads: CAWSSLGPDQPQHF. For the CDR3, the DNA is TGTGCCTGGAGTAGCTTAGGACCGGATCAGCCCCAGCATTTT. This chain links TRBV30 with TRBJ1-5; D unresolved. The ends were cut back, 2 bases at V and 5 bases at J, with 13 bases in the middle. CDR1 and CDR2 (germline): GTSNPN, SVGIG (reference sequence). The CDR3 is 14 amino acids.

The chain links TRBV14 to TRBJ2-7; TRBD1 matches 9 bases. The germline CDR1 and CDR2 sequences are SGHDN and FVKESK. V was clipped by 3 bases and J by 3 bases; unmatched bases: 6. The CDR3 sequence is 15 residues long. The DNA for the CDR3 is TGTGCCAGCAGCCACCCGGGGACAGGGATCTACGAGCAGTACTTC. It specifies CASSHPGTGIYEQYF.

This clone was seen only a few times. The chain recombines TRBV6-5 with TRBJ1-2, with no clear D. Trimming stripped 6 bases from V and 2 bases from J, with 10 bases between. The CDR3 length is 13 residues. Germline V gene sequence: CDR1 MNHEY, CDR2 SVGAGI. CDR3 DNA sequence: TGTGCCAGCAGGAGGGTGGGGAACTATGGCTACACCTTC. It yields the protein CASRRVGNYGYTF.

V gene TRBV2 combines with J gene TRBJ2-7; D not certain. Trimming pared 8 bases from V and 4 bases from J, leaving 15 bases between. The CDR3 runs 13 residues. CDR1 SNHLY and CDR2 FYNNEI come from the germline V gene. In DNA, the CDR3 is TGTGCCAGCCACGGAGATAGGCAGTACGAGCAGTACTTC. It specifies CASHGDRQYEQYF.

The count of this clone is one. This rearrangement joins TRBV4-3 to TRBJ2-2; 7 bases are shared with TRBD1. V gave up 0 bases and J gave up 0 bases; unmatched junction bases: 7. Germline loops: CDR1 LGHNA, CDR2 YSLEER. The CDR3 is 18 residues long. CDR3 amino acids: CASSQDLGQAANTGELFF. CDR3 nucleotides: TGCGCCAGCAGCCAAGACCTTGGACAGGCAGCGAACACCGGGGAGCTGTTTTTT.

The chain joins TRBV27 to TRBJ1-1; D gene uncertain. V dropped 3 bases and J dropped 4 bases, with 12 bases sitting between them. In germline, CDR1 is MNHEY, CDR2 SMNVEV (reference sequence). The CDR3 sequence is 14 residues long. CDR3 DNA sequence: TGTGCCAGCAGTTTCCTGGAGAGAAGCACTGAAGCTTTCTTT. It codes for CASSFLERSTEAFF.

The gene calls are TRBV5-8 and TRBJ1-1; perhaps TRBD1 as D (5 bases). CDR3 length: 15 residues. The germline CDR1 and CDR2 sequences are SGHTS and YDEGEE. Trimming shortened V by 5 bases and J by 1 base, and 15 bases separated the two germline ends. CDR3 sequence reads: CASRGREKPNTEAFF. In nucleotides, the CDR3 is TGTGCCAGCAGGGGCAGGGAGAAACCGAACACTGAAGCTTTCTTT.

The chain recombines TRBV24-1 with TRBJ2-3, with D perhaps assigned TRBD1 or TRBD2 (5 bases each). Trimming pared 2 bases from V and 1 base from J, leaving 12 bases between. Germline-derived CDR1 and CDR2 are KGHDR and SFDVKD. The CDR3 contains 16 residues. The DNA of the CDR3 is TGTGCCACCAGTGATTCCCGGGTGGGGGGCACAGATACGCAGTATTTT. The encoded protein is CATSDSRVGGTDTQYF.

The CDR3 region has the DNA TGCGCCAGCAGCCAAGATTCAGGGGTTAGTGAAAAACTGTTTTTT. This encodes CASSQDSGVSEKLFF. The V and J genes are TRBV4-3 and TRBJ1-4; D possibly corresponds to TRBD1 (6 bases). The germline V gene has CDR1 LGHNA and CDR2 YSLEER. The CDR3 extends over 15 amino acids. V lost 0 bases and J lost 7, with 12 bases in between.

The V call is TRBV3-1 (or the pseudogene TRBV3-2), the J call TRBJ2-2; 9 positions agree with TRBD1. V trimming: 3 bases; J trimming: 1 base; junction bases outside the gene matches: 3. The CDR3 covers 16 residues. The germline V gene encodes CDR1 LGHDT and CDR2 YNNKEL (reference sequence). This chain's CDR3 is CASSHRTGENTGELFF. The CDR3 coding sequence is TGTGCCAGCAGCCACCGGACAGGGGAGAACACCGGGGAGCTGTTTTTT.

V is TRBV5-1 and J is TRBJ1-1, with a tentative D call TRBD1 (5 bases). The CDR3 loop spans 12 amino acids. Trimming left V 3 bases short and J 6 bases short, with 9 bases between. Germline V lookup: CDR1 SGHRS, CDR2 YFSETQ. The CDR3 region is CASSSGTPEAFF. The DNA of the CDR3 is TGCGCCAGCAGCTCCGGGACCCCTGAAGCTTTCTTT. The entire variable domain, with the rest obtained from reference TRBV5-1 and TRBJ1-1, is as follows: KAGVTQTPRYLIKTRGQQVTLSCSPISGHRSVSWYQQTPGQGLQFLFEYFSETQRNKGNFPGRFSGRQFSNSRSEMNVSTLELGDSALYLCASSSGTPEAFFGQGTRLTVV.

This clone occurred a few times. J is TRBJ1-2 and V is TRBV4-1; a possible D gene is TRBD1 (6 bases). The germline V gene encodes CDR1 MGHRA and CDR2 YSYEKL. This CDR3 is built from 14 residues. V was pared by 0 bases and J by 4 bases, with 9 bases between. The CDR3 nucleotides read TGCGCCAGCAGCCAAGAGGGGGGGGCCTATGGCTACACCTTC. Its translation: CASSQEGGAYGYTF.

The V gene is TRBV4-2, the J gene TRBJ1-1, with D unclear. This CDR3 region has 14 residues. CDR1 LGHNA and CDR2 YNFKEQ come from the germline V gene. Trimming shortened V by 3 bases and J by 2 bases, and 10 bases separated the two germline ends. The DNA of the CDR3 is TGTGCCAGCAGCCACTCGACGGTAAACACTGAAGCTTTCTTT. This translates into CASSHSTVNTEAFF.